These T cell receptor beta chains were read from a single sample in a study of blood T cell repertoires in COVID-19. Assay used: immunoSEQ multiplex PCR; TCRdb lists only in-frame clones, some missing. This sample yields fewer than 200,000 clones, of which approximately 85% are seen a single time; roughly 8.2% belongs to the top ten. The sequenced sample consisted of peripheral blood. These receptors originate from a woman aged 55-70 years with acute or convalescent COVID-19. CDR3s include the opening cysteine and the closing phenylalanine or tryptophan. Fields, in order: clone size, D gene, J gene, V gene, CDR3 protein, CDR3 DNA. The D gene is left open where the match is weak. Only some rows state a clone size, as once, few, many or a class for expanded clones.

. | TRBD1 | TRBJ2-5 | TRBV7-2 | CASSVRQGTETQYF | TGTGCCAGCAGCGTACGACAGGGAACAGAGACCCAGTACTTC
. | . | TRBJ1-6 | TRBV28 | CASSSSQGRNSPLHF | TGTGCCAGCAGCTCCTCACAGGGTCGAAATTCACCCCTCCACTTT
. | TRBD1 | TRBJ1-4 | TRBV24-1 | CATSDSGTGVGEKLFF | TGTGCCACCAGTGATTCTGGGACAGGGGTTGGCGAAAAACTGTTTTTT
. | TRBD2 | TRBJ2-7 | TRBV11-2 | CASSLELAGSVSSYEQYF | TGTGCCAGCAGCTTAGAACTAGCGGGCTCGGTCAGCTCCTACGAGCAGTACTTC
. | TRBD1 | TRBJ1-2 | TRBV5-1 | CASSVDRGRLGYTF | TGCGCCAGCAGCGTCGACAGGGGGCGGCTTGGCTACACCTTC
few | TRBD1 | TRBJ2-1 | TRBV15 | CATSREGQGPSSYNEQFF | TGTGCCACCAGCAGAGAGGGACAGGGCCCGAGCTCCTACAATGAGCAGTTCTTC
. | TRBD1 | TRBJ1-4 | TRBV24-1 | CATSRQGDEKLFF | TGTGCCACCAGCAGACAGGGCGATGAAAAACTGTTTTTT
. | . | TRBJ1-1 | TRBV6-1 | CASSEEDRMNTEAFF | TGTGCCAGCAGTGAAGAGGACAGAATGAACACTGAAGCTTTCTTT
. | TRBD1 | TRBJ2-7 | TRBV5-3 | CARSLEWTGPRYEQYF | TGTGCCAGAAGCCTGGAGTGGACAGGACCCCGCTACGAGCAGTACTTC
once | TRBD1 | TRBJ1-5 | TRBV10-2 | CASKQGNQPQHF | TGCGCCAGCAAACAGGGGAATCAGCCCCAGCATTTT
. | TRBD1 | TRBJ2-3 | TRBV28 | CASSLPGGAVGDTQYF | TGTGCCAGCAGTTTACCAGGGGGCGCGGTGGGAGATACGCAGTATTTT
. | TRBD1 | TRBJ1-2 | TRBV5-1 | CASSDSTGTGNGYTF | TGCGCCAGCAGCGATTCTACCGGGACAGGGAATGGCTACACCTTC